This T cell receptor (beta chain) stems from a study of beta chain features in type 1 diabetes (dated by TCRdb to the late 2010s). Turning to the overall study: No differences in mean age, gender distribution, total cell number or subset yield were found between patients and healthy donors. A total of 85 million to 110 million sorted cells were examined across all samples, and RNA yield correlated strongly with the number of cells per subset. The study compared the TCRB repertoires of sorted circulating CD4+ T cell subsets in recently diagnosed type 1 diabetes patients with those in matched healthy donors. Regulatory and stem cell-like memory subsets were isolated from only 8 patients and roughly 8 healthy donors, whereas naive and central memory subsets came from all 30 or so donors.

Beyond this particular receptor, the publication reports: At VDJ recombination sites, type 1 diabetes patients had fewer insertions and more deleted nucleotides, which implies abnormalities in thymic rearrangement. Sequencing cDNA rather than genomic DNA could over-represent highly expressing activated cells, although activation and CD3 levels did not differ between groups. Because small numbers of individuals were included in the HLA sub-analyses, any influence of HLA type on TCRB rearrangement was left unresolved. Naive, central memory and regulatory TCRB repertoires appeared to be more similar among patients than among healthy donors. In all four CD4+ subsets, TCRB CDR3 length was moderately but significantly shorter in type 1 diabetes patients. Shorter templates might be favored by PCR, yet because patient and control samples were amplified and corrected together, any such skew would affect both groups equally.

This clone was counted only a few times. Its antigen is still unknown. No much larger clonotype is one base removed from it; base qualities were not supplied. All of the isolated RNA was reverse transcribed with the High Capacity cDNA Reverse Transcription Kit, so expressed TCRB transcripts were sequenced. Naive, central memory and regulatory T cell samples underwent deep immunoSEQ sequencing, averaging about 3.57 million total reads per sample. After sorted cells were lysed in RLT buffer, RNA was extracted with DNase-treated RNeasy Micro or Mini kits, with the choice depending on cell number. To prevent cross-contamination, each cell subset was processed individually, whereas patient and healthy donor samples were processed jointly. TCRB sequences were amplified from cDNA with the immunoSEQ multiplex PCR, producing 87-bp fragments spanning the CDR3 region. Sequencing of the amplicons was performed on the Illumina HiSeq platform. Per the authors' processing: PCR bias was corrected computationally using synthetic template baselines, and reads within Hamming distance 2 were collapsed, with unmergeable singletons discarded. Reads were aligned to IMGT to assign V, D and J genes, CDR3 length, and insertions or deletions at six rearrangement sites. Within each subset, clonotype counts were normalized to sorted cell number, and only after that were true diversity and Gini coefficients computed with the tcR R package. Repertoire sharing was quantified using the overlap coefficient calculated on TCRB nucleotide sequences. Out-of-frame TCRB sequences from naive cells were analyzed as a proxy for the pre-selection repertoire. TCRdb provides this immuneACCESS table in a form limited to in-frame rearrangements. Some clones are lacking; in checked studies, under half of them reflect an unresolved V gene, and why the rest are absent is not known. V and J calls and clone size follow that table, whereas D and trimming were derived from the DNA. Across this sample there are 680,000 or so clones, with over 10% seen only once. Jointly, the top ten make up less than 0.025% of the sample.

Unmatched junction bases come to 13, with V trimmed by 7 bases and J by 3 bases. The germline V gene sets CDR1 to SQVTM and CDR2 to ANQGSEA. The cysteine opens and the phenylalanine closes a CDR3 of 17 amino acids. The sequence is cut down to CDR3 DNA, 51 bases in frame from base 1. Each donor gave one peripheral blood draw, approximately 0.11 L on average, collected into heparinised tubes. Using a panel that included CD45RO, CCR7, CD25, CD127, CD95 and CD27, naive, central memory, regulatory and stem cell-like memory CD4+ T cells were sorted on a BD FACSAria II. Every sorted population had a purity above 95%. PBMCs were isolated right away by Lymphoprep density gradient centrifugation and were stained directly, without culture. So that batch effects would be minimized, each experiment stained and sorted samples in pairs, pairing one healthy donor with one patient.

The sequence was collected from a man younger than 30 with type 1 diabetes. The sequenced sample was naive CD4+ T cells from blood. According to the study, the label for this sample's cell subset or site signals: true naive CD4+ T cells. Recombination connected TRBV29-1 to TRBJ2-2, with 11 bases aligning to TRBD1. The CDR3 protein is CSGTGTGGLLDTGELFF. The sequenced DNA is TGCAGCGGCACCGGGACAGGGGGATTATTGGACACCGGGGAGCTGTTTTTT.